This T cell receptor beta chain emerged from a study of T cell repertoires in cytomegalovirus infection. Study-level background: Through public TCR beta signatures, both CMV infection and matching HLA type were indicated.

CDR1 is SNHLY, CDR2 FYNNEI, per germline. This CDR3 has 16 amino acids. J was trimmed by 4 bases and V by 8 bases; bases with no gene match: 7. TCRdb analysed the reads with MiXCR anew, one entry per CDR3 protein. The data show hundreds of thousands of distinct CDR3 sequences, 25% to 35% seen once. There are many counts of this clonotype. Antigen: not known. Specimen: cultured PBMCs, collected from culture after CMV antigen stimulation. The TCR was taken from a human donor in good health (CMV status not recorded). Some clones in this sample may be carry-over from other donors' samples. The chain is built from TRBV2 and TRBJ2-3; 15 bases map to TRBD2. CDR3 nucleotide sequence: TGTGCCAGCGGTGGGACTAGCGGGGGGTTTTCAGATACGCAGTATTTT. This encodes CASGGTSGGFSDTQYF.